Listed here are 13 T cell receptor beta chains from one sample, sequenced in a study of T cell responses to AZD1222 COVID-19 vaccine. Libraries were prepared by immunoSEQ multiplex PCR; TCRdb keeps only in-frame clonotypes and omits some of them. Among tens of thousands of clones, almost 90% were seen once, and the ten largest hold over 9%. Sample: peripheral blood, taken on day 0 of MenACWY control vaccination. The source is an adult in good health.

This chain links TRBV5-1 with TRBJ2-7, with D possibly TRBD1 on 6 matching bases. V was cut by 4 bases and J by 2 bases, with 13 bases left in between. The CDR3 loop spans 14 amino acids. CDR1 and CDR2 from the germline V gene are SGHRS and YFSETQ. The CDR3 protein is CASSPMDSTYEQYF. DNA of the CDR3: TGCGCCAGCAGCCCCATGGACAGTACCTACGAGCAGTACTTC.

The gene calls are TRBV3-1 (or the pseudogene TRBV3-2) and TRBJ1-6, with D unresolved. CDR1 is LGHDT, CDR2 YNNKEL, per germline (reference sequence). The ends were cut back, 0 bases at V and 7 bases at J, with 4 bases in the middle. The CDR3 is made up of 13 amino acids. CDR3 in DNA: TGTGCCAGCAGCCAAGAACACAATTCACCCCTCCACTTT. Translated: CASSQEHNSPLHF.

The chain employs TRBV3-1 (or the pseudogene TRBV3-2) and TRBJ2-7; possibly TRBD1 for D (6 bases). The CDR3 runs to 16 residues. V was cut by 0 bases and J by 2 bases, with 14 bases left in between. Germline CDR1 and CDR2: LGHDT and YNNKEL (reference sequence). CDR3 amino acids: CASSQDARGSTYEQYF. The CDR3 DNA follows: TGTGCCAGCAGCCAAGATGCGAGGGGGTCCACCTACGAGCAGTACTTC.

This clone was recorded a few times. This sequence joins TRBV7-9 and TRBJ1-4; maybe TRBD1 (5 bases). This CDR3 is built from 18 residues. Germline V gene sequence: CDR1 SEHNR, CDR2 FQNEAQ (reference sequence). Trimming removed 1 base at V and 2 bases at J, with 17 bases between. DNA of the CDR3: TGTGCCAGCAGCTTAGGGTCCCAGCCGGGACGGACTAATGAAAAACTGTTTTTT. Protein product: CASSLGSQPGRTNEKLFF.

V is TRBV27 and J is TRBJ1-5; maybe TRBD1 (6 bases). The germline V gene encodes CDR1 MNHEY and CDR2 SMNVEV (reference sequence). The CDR3 consists of 14 residues. V was shortened by 8 bases and J by 0 bases, with 11 bases between the two germline ends. The CDR3 is CASWGGFSNQPQHF. The CDR3 DNA is TGTGCCAGCTGGGGGGGCTTTAGCAATCAGCCCCAGCATTTT.

The J gene is TRBJ1-2, the V gene TRBV15; 7 nucleotides line up with TRBD1. J gave up 3 bases and V 3 bases, and 31 bases lay outside the gene matches. There are 23 residues in the CDR3. CDR1 is LNHNV, CDR2 YYDKDF, per germline (reference sequence). Written as DNA, the CDR3 is TGTGCCACCAGCAGGGGGACAGACAGACCACGGACCGACCCTTCACCCGCGGACTATGGCTACACCTTC. Encoded protein: CATSRGTDRPRTDPSPADYGYTF. Together with reference TRBV15 and TRBJ1-2, the CDR3 gives the full variable domain: DAMVIQNPRYQVTQFGKPVTLSCSQTLNHNVMYWYQQKSSQAPKLLFHYYDKDFNNEADTPDNFQSRRPNTSFCFLDIRSPGLGDTAMYLCATSRGTDRPRTDPSPADYGYTFGSGTRLTVV.

A single count supports this clone. This chain uses TRBV30 with TRBJ1-1; D gene ambiguous. There are 13 residues in the CDR3. The ends were cut back, 4 bases at V and 0 bases at J, with 9 bases in the middle. Germline V gene data show CDR1 as GTSNPN and CDR2 as SVGIG (reference sequence). Here the CDR3 reads CAWTNTLNTEAFF. The CDR3 DNA follows: TGTGCCTGGACCAACACCTTGAACACTGAAGCTTTCTTT. The full variable domain, with the rest looked up from reference TRBV30 and TRBJ1-1, is SQTIHQWPATLVQPVGSPLSLECTVEGTSNPNLYWYRQAAGRGLQLLFYSVGIGQISSEVPQNLSASRPQDRQFILSSKKLLLSDSGFYLCAWTNTLNTEAFFGQGTRLTVV.

The chain employs TRBV6-2 or TRBV6-3 and TRBJ2-3; D is possibly TRBD1 or TRBD2 (5 bases each). Germline CDR1 MNHEY, CDR2 SVGEGT. This CDR3 has 14 residues. V was cut by 6 bases and J by 2 bases, with 12 bases left in between. This CDR3 is CASSEGSITDTQYF. The CDR3 coding sequence is TGTGCCAGCAGCGAGGGGAGTATCACAGATACGCAGTATTTT.

The chain links TRBV14 to TRBJ2-7; 8 bases are a match to TRBD2. V lost 4 bases and J lost 2; bases outside the gene matches: 19. CDR1 is SGHDN and CDR2 is FVKESK in the germline V gene. This CDR3 region has 19 residues. DNA for the CDR3: TGTGCCAGCAGCCCTAAGGGTTGGAAGGCGGGGGGCTTTACCTACGAGCAGTACTTC. It translates to CASSPKGWKAGGFTYEQYF. The variable domain in full, completed from reference TRBV14 and TRBJ2-7, reads EAGVTQFPSHSVIEKGQTVTLRCDPISGHDNLYWYRRVMGKEIKFLLHFVKESKQDESGMPNNRFLAERTGGTYSTLKVQPAELEDSGVYFCASSPKGWKAGGFTYEQYFGPGTRLTVT.

The genes are TRBV7-5 and TRBJ1-5. TRBV7-5 constitutes a pseudogene. This CDR3 comprises 14 residues. The CDR3 sequence is CARGGGGSNQPQHF. The DNA for the CDR3 is TGTGCCAGAGGCGGTGGGGGGAGCAATCAGCCCCAGCATTTT.

A few counts support this clone. The J gene is TRBJ1-5, the V gene TRBV12-5, with TRBD1 matching 7 bases. The CDR3 consists of 16 residues. From germline, CDR1 is LGHNT and CDR2 FRNRAP. With V trimmed by 4 bases and J by 3 bases, 9 bases remained unmatched. DNA of the CDR3: TGTGCTAGTGGTTCGACCCGGGACAGACCCAATCAGCCCCAGCATTTT. Amino acid sequence: CASGSTRDRPNQPQHF. Full variable domain (outside the CDR3, taken from reference TRBV12-5 and TRBJ1-5): DARVTQTPRHKVTEMGQEVTMRCQPILGHNTVFWYRQTMMQGLELLAYFRNRAPLDDSGMPKDRFSAEMPDATLATLKIQPSEPRDSAVYFCASGSTRDRPNQPQHFGDGTRLSIL.

The genes are TRBV7-2 and TRBJ2-5, with D unclear. Trimming took off 1 base at V and 3 bases at J, with 3 bases between the two ends. The CDR3 is 12 residues long. Germline V gene sequence: CDR1 SGHTA, CDR2 FQGNSA. The CDR3 spells CASSLGKETQYF. CDR3 DNA sequence: TGTGCCAGCAGCTTAGGAAAAGAGACCCAGTACTTC.

The chain has TRBV18 and TRBJ1-1; TRBD1 matches at 8 bases. This CDR3 is built from 14 residues. Trimming at V came to 6 bases and at J to 3 bases, leaving 6 bases not matched to a gene. CDR1 and CDR2 (germline): KGHSH, LQKENI. CDR3 loop: CASSAGGADTEAFF. The CDR3 coding sequence is TGTGCCAGCTCGGCAGGGGGCGCTGACACTGAAGCTTTCTTT.